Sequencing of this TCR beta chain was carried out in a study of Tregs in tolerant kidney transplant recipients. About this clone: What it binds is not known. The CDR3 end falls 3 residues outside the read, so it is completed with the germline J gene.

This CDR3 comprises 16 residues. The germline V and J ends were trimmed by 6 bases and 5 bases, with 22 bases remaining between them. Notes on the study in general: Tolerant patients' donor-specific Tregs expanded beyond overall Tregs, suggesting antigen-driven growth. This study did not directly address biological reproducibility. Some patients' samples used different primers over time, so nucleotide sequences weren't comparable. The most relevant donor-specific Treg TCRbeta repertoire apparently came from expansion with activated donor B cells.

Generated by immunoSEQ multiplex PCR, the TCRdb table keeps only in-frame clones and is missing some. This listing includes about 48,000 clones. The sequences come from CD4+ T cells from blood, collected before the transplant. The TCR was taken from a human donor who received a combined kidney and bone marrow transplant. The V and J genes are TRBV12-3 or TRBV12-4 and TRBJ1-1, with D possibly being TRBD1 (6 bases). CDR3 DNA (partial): TGTGCCAGCAGGCTCGGTATGGCAGGGGTGTGGACTGAA. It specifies CASRLGMAGVWTE. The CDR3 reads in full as CASRLGMAGVWTEAFF.